The 28 T cell receptor beta chains below come from one sample, sequenced in a study of T cells in Graves' hyperthyroidism and ophthalmopathy. Amplified regions were TCR beta CDR3 sequences from RNA transcripts. HTBI primers were the set used in a first-round RT-PCR of the TCR CDR3. From the multiplex PCR reads, TCRdb called clonotypes with MiXCR, one entry per CDR3 protein. The sample lists about 320,000 distinct CDR3 sequences, over 15% occurring once. The sample comprised blood. The receptor source for this set is a man aged 25 to 45 with Graves' hyperthyroidism.

In its sample, this clonotype was seen many times. The rearrangement joins TRBV5-6 to TRBJ2-1, with 11 bases that match TRBD2. Germline V gives CDR1 SGHDT, CDR2 YYEEEE. The CDR3 consists of 14 residues. V lost 6 bases, J lost 10 bases, and 9 bases stayed unmatched. CDR3 loop: CASTPGLAVREQFF. CDR3 in DNA: TGTGCCAGCACCCCGGGACTAGCGGTGAGGGAGCAGTTCTTC. The complete variable domain, with remaining parts taken from reference TRBV5-6 and TRBJ2-1, reads DAGVTQSPTHLIKTRGQQVTLRCSPKSGHDTVSWYQQALGQGPQFIFQYYEEEERQRGNFPDRFSGHQFPNYSSELNVNALLLGDSALYLCASTPGLAVREQFFGPGTRLTVL.

In its sample, this clonotype was seen many times. The rearrangement links TRBV5-5 to TRBJ2-7, with D possibly being TRBD2 (6 bases). Germline assignment: CDR1 SGHKS and CDR2 YYEKEE (reference sequence). CDR3 size: 17 residues. The V and J ends lost 7 bases and 2 bases respectively, with 25 bases between them. In DNA, the CDR3 is TGTGCCAGCGGGAAGGTTGGAGGGCTACTTCGGACCTACGAGCAGTACTTC. This translates into CASGKVGGLLRTYEQYF.

The chain is built from TRBV18 and TRBJ2-7; 7 nucleotides agree with TRBD1. This CDR3 region has 14 residues. Germline V lookup: CDR1 KGHSH, CDR2 LQKENI. The ends lost 6 bases at V and 2 bases at J; junction bases unmatched: 7. The DNA of the CDR3 is TGTGCCAGCTCTCCAGGGGGACGGACCTACGAGCAGTACTTC. It is translated as CASSPGGRTYEQYF.

In its sample, this clonotype was seen a few times. The chain links TRBV6-1 to TRBJ2-1; 9 bases agree with TRBD2. The CDR3 extends over 15 amino acids. Germline trimming cut 7 bases from V and 6 bases from J; bases unmatched to any gene: 10. CDR1 and CDR2 (germline): MNHNS, SASEGT. CDR3 coding DNA: TGTGCCAGCAACCGAGCGGGAGGTCGGATCAATGAGCAGTTCTTC. Protein product: CASNRAGGRINEQFF.

This clonotype was counted between two and nine times. This chain joins TRBV9 and TRBJ1-3; 8 positions agree with TRBD1. This CDR3 has 14 residues. Looked up from germline, CDR1 is SGDLS and CDR2 is YYNGEE. Unmatched junction bases numbered 1, after V lost 2 bases and J lost 3 bases. The CDR3 loop reads CASSVGTGGNTIYF. CDR3 coding DNA: TGTGCCAGCAGCGTCGGGACAGGTGGAAACACCATATATTTT.

CDR3 loop: CASSEAKTMKGTIYEQYF. The CDR3 nucleotides read TGTGCCAGCAGTGAAGCGAAAACCATGAAGGGGACGATCTACGAGCAGTACTTC. This chain links TRBV2 with TRBJ2-7; TRBD1 or TRBD2 may be the D gene (5 bases each). Germline CDR1 and CDR2: SNHLY and FYNNEI. The CDR3 runs 18 residues. V was clipped by 0 bases and J by 3 bases, with 21 bases between them. Variable domain in full (rest from reference TRBV2 and TRBJ2-7): EPEVTQTPSHQVTQMGQEVILRCVPISNHLYFYWYRQILGQKVEFLVSFYNNEISEKSEIFDDQFSVERPDGSNFTLKIRSTKLEDSAMYFCASSEAKTMKGTIYEQYFGPGTRLTVT.

The V and J genes are TRBV15 and TRBJ1-2; no clear D. Germline lookup yields CDR1 LNHNV and CDR2 YYDKDF (reference sequence). The CDR3 sequence is 14 residues long. Trimming removed 5 bases at V and 4 bases at J, with 14 bases between. CDR3 nucleotide sequence: TGTGCCACCAGCCCGGCCCTCGAGGGCTATGGCTACACCTTC. It encodes CATSPALEGYGYTF. Variable domain in full (rest from reference TRBV15 and TRBJ1-2): DAMVIQNPRYQVTQFGKPVTLSCSQTLNHNVMYWYQQKSSQAPKLLFHYYDKDFNNEADTPDNFQSRRPNTSFCFLDIRSPGLGDTAMYLCATSPALEGYGYTFGSGTRLTVV.

This clonotype was counted a few times. The V call is TRBV5-5, the J call TRBJ1-6; no clear D gene. This CDR3 comprises 15 residues. Germline V lookup: CDR1 SGHKS, CDR2 YYEKEE (reference sequence). V was pared by 0 bases and J by 9 bases, with 13 bases between. The CDR3 reads CASSLGPVRSSPLHF. Here the CDR3 DNA reads TGTGCCAGCAGCTTGGGACCAGTCCGGAGTTCACCCCTCCACTTT.

For this clonotype: An end of the junction does not agree with germline; a read error may underlie this. In DNA, the CDR3 is TGCGCCAGCAGCCGGACTACTAGGCAGAACACCCGGGAGCTGTTTTTT. Amino acids: CASSRTTRQNTRELFF. The chain combines TRBV5-1 with TRBJ2-2; possibly TRBD2 for D (6 bases). Germline V lookup: CDR1 SGHRS, CDR2 YFSETQ. The CDR3 loop spans 16 amino acids.

This clonotype was detected only a few times. This chain connects TRBV24-1 to TRBJ1-2; possible D gene TRBD1, 6 bases. With 3 bases removed from V and 3 bases from J, the gap between germline ends came to 16 bases. The CDR3 is 16 residues long. The germline V gene has CDR1 KGHDR and CDR2 SFDVKD. The CDR3 reads CATSDPRGWGHYGYTF. DNA of the CDR3: TGTGCCACCAGTGATCCCCGGGGATGGGGGCACTATGGCTACACCTTC.

This clonotype was counted a few times. The chain has TRBV7-9 and TRBJ2-3; a weak D match, TRBD1 (6 bases). This CDR3 region has 18 residues. CDR1 and CDR2 (germline): SEHNR, FQNEAQ (reference sequence). V lost 4 bases and J lost 0, with 20 bases in between. The CDR3 DNA reads as TGTGCCAGCAGCTGGGGGCGTATTAGGAATTCAAGCACAGATACGCAGTATTTT. Its translation: CASSWGRIRNSSTDTQYF.

This clonotype has a count of ten or more. The chain couples TRBV20-1 to TRBJ2-5, with TRBD2 matching over 7 bases. V dropped 5 bases and J dropped 5; count of bases not matched to a gene: 14. This CDR3 region has 15 residues. CDR1 is DFQATT and CDR2 is SNEGSKA in the germline V gene (reference sequence). The CDR3 DNA is TGCAGTGCTTACATTCCCGGGCAGGGAGGGGAGACCCAGTACTTC. It translates to CSAYIPGQGGETQYF.

This clonotype appeared many times. The chain has TRBV10-3 and TRBJ1-1, with 9 positions matching TRBD1. The CDR3 loop spans 17 amino acids. J lost 3 bases, V lost 10 bases, and 18 bases had no gene match. The germline V gene encodes CDR1 ENHRY and CDR2 SYGVKD. CDR3 in DNA: TGTGCCAGCGCGACGGGACAGGGTATCCTGGGAGACACTGAAGCTTTCTTT. Protein sequence: CASATGQGILGDTEAFF.

This clonotype was detected a few times. The chain carries TRBV29-1 and TRBJ2-7; TRBD2 matches 10 bases. The CDR3 is made up of 12 amino acids. Germline lookup yields CDR1 SQVTM and CDR2 ANQGSEA. The junction had 4 bases not matched to a gene; V was cut back by 8 bases and J by 3 bases. CDR3: CSIGLADYEQYF. The CDR3 region has the DNA TGCAGCATCGGACTAGCGGACTACGAGCAGTACTTC.

This clonotype has a count of ten or more. The V gene is TRBV29-1, the J gene TRBJ2-7, with a possible D match to TRBD1 (6 bases). The CDR3 sequence is 10 residues long. Germline V gene data show CDR1 as SQVTM and CDR2 as ANQGSEA. V was pared by 7 bases and J by 3 bases, with 7 bases between. The CDR3 spells CSAQGYEQYF. CDR3 nucleotide sequence: TGCAGCGCACAGGGCTACGAGCAGTACTTC.

This clonotype occurred a few times. This chain joins TRBV12-3 or TRBV12-4 and TRBJ2-2; D gene uncertain. The CDR3 totals 14 residues. Trimming removed 3 bases at V and 3 bases at J, with 8 bases between. The CDR3 region is CASSFQADTGELFF. The CDR3 region has the DNA TGTGCCAGCAGTTTCCAGGCGGACACCGGGGAGCTGTTTTTT.

The chain links TRBV3-1 to TRBJ2-5; TRBD1 aligns across 9 bases. The CDR3 is 17 residues long. Germline V gene lookup returns CDR1 LGHDT and CDR2 YNNKEL (reference sequence). V was clipped by 6 bases and J by 1 base; unmatched bases: 12. The CDR3 nucleotides are TGTGCCAGCAGAAACTTAACAGGGGGCGGAGGCCAAGAGACCCAGTACTTC. Amino acid sequence: CASRNLTGGGGQETQYF.

CDR3 DNA sequence: TGTGCCAGCAGCCAAGACTCAGGGCCCCAGCATTTT. Translated, it gives CASSQDSGPQHF. The V and J genes are TRBV3-1 and TRBJ1-5; D call uncertain. V gave up 0 bases and J gave up 9 bases, with 6 bases separating them. CDR3 size: 12 residues. The germline gives CDR1 LGHDT, CDR2 YNNKEL (reference sequence).

In this sample, this clonotype turned up a few times. This sequence joins TRBV5-1 and TRBJ1-4; tentative D call: TRBD1 (5 bases). The CDR3 extends over 15 amino acids. Germline V gives CDR1 SGHRS, CDR2 YFSETQ. Trimming stripped 4 bases from V and 0 bases from J, with 10 bases between. CDR3 in amino acids: CASSGTGATNEKLFF. The CDR3 DNA sequence: TGCGCCAGCAGCGGGACGGGTGCAACTAATGAAAAACTGTTTTTT.

As regards this clonotype: This could be a read error, since a much larger clone is one nucleotide away. The rearrangement joins TRBV5-1 to TRBJ2-4; either TRBD1 or TRBD2 may supply D (5 bases each). Trimming pared 3 bases from V and 2 bases from J, leaving 15 bases between. The CDR3 has 16 amino acids. From germline, CDR1 is SGHRS and CDR2 YFSETQ. The CDR3 loop reads CASSSTVGVTKNIQYF. CDR3 bases: TGCGCCAGCAGCTCGACGGTGGGGGTGACCAAAAACATTCAGTACTTC.

This clonotype was seen repeatedly, ten times or more. The chain employs TRBV28 and TRBJ2-7; D call uncertain. Germline V gene sequence: CDR1 MDHEN, CDR2 SYDVKM. There are 14 residues in the CDR3. Trimming shortened V by 5 bases and J by 3 bases, and 14 bases separated the two germline ends. The CDR3 sequence is CASSTPSTGYEQYF. The CDR3 DNA reads as TGTGCCAGCAGTACGCCCTCGACTGGCTACGAGCAGTACTTC.

This clonotype was seen ten or more times. V usage is TRBV7-2 and J usage is TRBJ2-6; D might be TRBD1 or TRBD2, each matching 5 bases. CDR3 size: 16 residues. CDR1 is SGHTA and CDR2 is FQGNSA in the germline V gene. Trimming left V 2 bases short and J 4 bases short, with 12 bases between. The CDR3: CASSLLTGPGANVLTF. The CDR3 region has the DNA TGTGCCAGCAGCTTATTAACGGGGCCAGGGGCCAACGTCCTGACTTTC.

This clonotype was seen ten or more times. The V gene is TRBV7-3, the J gene TRBJ2-3; 10 bases line up with TRBD2. CDR3 length: 14 amino acids. The V segment lost 9 bases and the J segment 2 bases; nucleotides outside the gene matches: 5. Germline V gene data show CDR1 as SGHTA and CDR2 as FQGTGA. CDR3 DNA: TGTGCCAGTGCAGCGGGAGGGTCCACAGATACGCAGTATTTT. Translated, it gives CASAAGGSTDTQYF.

Only a few counts were recorded for this clonotype. The genes are TRBV5-1 and TRBJ2-1; tentatively, D is TRBD1 or TRBD2 (6 bases each). This CDR3 region has 14 residues. V was cut by 5 bases and J by 6 bases, with 15 bases left in between. Germline V lookup: CDR1 SGHRS, CDR2 YFSETQ. The DNA for the CDR3 is TGCGCCAGCAGAAGGGGGGCGGGGCCCAATGAGCAGTTCTTC. Protein: CASRRGAGPNEQFF.

This clonotype showed up many times. The chain employs TRBV2 and TRBJ1-1, with D tentatively TRBD1 (6 bases). Trimming cost V 6 bases and J 6 bases, with 11 bases left between them. This CDR3 contains 12 residues. The germline V gene has CDR1 SNHLY and CDR2 FYNNEI. In DNA form, the CDR3 reads TGTGCCAGCAGCAAAGGGGGGGCTGAAGCTTTCTTT. Translated, it gives CASSKGGAEAFF. Complete variable domain (other parts from reference TRBV2 and TRBJ1-1): EPEVTQTPSHQVTQMGQEVILRCVPISNHLYFYWYRQILGQKVEFLVSFYNNEISEKSEIFDDQFSVERPDGSNFTLKIRSTKLEDSAMYFCASSKGGAEAFFGQGTRLTVV.

This clonotype was observed at least ten times. CDR3 region: CATSEGYAETQYF. CDR3 sequence (DNA): TGTGCCACCAGTGAGGGGTACGCAGAGACCCAGTACTTC. The chain links TRBV24-1 to TRBJ2-5; D ambiguous. Deletions cut 4 bases from V and 4 bases from J, with 9 bases between. The CDR3 loop spans 13 amino acids. CDR1 KGHDR and CDR2 SFDVKD come from the germline V gene.

This clonotype came up many times. The genes are TRBV20-1 and TRBJ1-4; 8 bases map to TRBD1. The V segment lost 6 bases and the J segment 7 bases; nucleotides outside the gene matches: 4. The germline V gene has CDR1 DFQATT and CDR2 SNEGSKA (reference sequence). This CDR3 region has 12 residues. The CDR3 DNA reads as TGCAGTGCCCAGGGACAGGCTGAAAAACTGTTTTTT. It is translated as CSAQGQAEKLFF.

This clonotype has only a few counts. The genes are TRBV27 and TRBJ2-1; TRBD2 aligns across 9 bases. The CDR3 sequence is 16 residues long. The V and J ends lost 6 bases and 4 bases, in that order; junction bases with no gene match: 10. CDR1 is MNHEY and CDR2 is SMNVEV in the germline V gene (reference sequence). In DNA form, the CDR3 reads TGTGCCAGCAGCTCAGCTGGACTAGCGTCATACAATGAGCAGTTCTTC. Translating gives CASSSAGLASYNEQFF.